Following are 14 T cell receptor beta chains from one sample sequenced in a study of tumor-infiltrating lymphocytes in primary liver carcinoma. Germline DNA was also extracted, and blood RNA derived from unsorted whole blood. Priming with a constant-region primer yielded TCR beta cDNA from roughly 500 ng total RNA. The TCR beta library was amplified through three nested multiplex PCR rounds in a modified ARM-PCR procedure. Investigators reported that the first two PCR rounds, at approximately 11 cycles each, used TRBV1-TRBV30 forward primers with a C-beta reverse primer. TCRdb re-analysed the multiplex PCR reads in MiXCR, keeping a single row per CDR3 protein. The sample contains some 190,000 distinct CDR3 sequences, 60% of which appear only once. What was sequenced was peripheral blood. These receptors were obtained from a man aged 40-50 years with primary liver carcinoma and hepatitis B virus infection.

With regard to this clonotype: Here the CDR3 omits its conserved ending phenylalanine or tryptophan, so a read error is the likely source. The J gene is TRBJ2-7, the V gene TRBV29-1; perhaps TRBD1 as D (5 bases). The length of the CDR3 is 13 residues. V was trimmed by 4 bases and J by 2 bases, leaving 12 bases between them. Per the germline V gene, CDR1 is SQVTM and CDR2 is ANQGSEA. CDR3 coding DNA: TGCAGCGTTGGCAGGGAAGGTACCTACGAGCAGTACTTG. Translation: CSVGREGTYEQYL.

The J gene is TRBJ2-7, the V gene TRBV11-1; D gene uncertain. The V gene's germline CDR1 is SGHAT and CDR2 FQDESV (reference sequence). This CDR3 spans 14 amino acids. The V end lost 4 bases, the J end lost 5 bases, and 15 bases lay between the germline ends. In DNA form, the CDR3 reads TGTGCCAGCAGCTCCTGGCCGAACAGCCACGAGCAGTACTTC. It encodes CASSSWPNSHEQYF. The full variable domain, rest sourced from reference TRBV11-1 and TRBJ2-7, is EAEVAQSPRYKITEKSQAVAFWCDPISGHATLYWYRQILGQGPELLVQFQDESVVDDSQLPKDRFSAERLKGVDSTLKIQPAELGDSAMYLCASSSWPNSHEQYFGPGTRLTVT.

This clonotype turned up a few times. CDR3 amino acids: CASSYRDRDQPQHF. DNA for the CDR3: TGTGCCAGCAGCTACCGGGACAGGGATCAGCCCCAGCATTTT. This rearrangement joins TRBV12-3 or TRBV12-4 to TRBJ1-5, with TRBD1 matching over 9 bases. J lost 5 bases, V lost 6 bases, and 5 bases had no gene match. This CDR3 contains 14 residues.

The V call is TRBV2, the J call TRBJ2-1; 8 positions agree with TRBD2. V trimming: 8 bases; J trimming: 4 bases; junction bases outside the gene matches: 10. CDR3 length: 15 residues. The germline CDR1 and CDR2 sequences are SNHLY and FYNNEI. The CDR3 nucleotides are TGTGCCAGCTTAGGGGGGCCTAGCGGGTACAATGAGCAGTTCTTC. Its translation: CASLGGPSGYNEQFF.

The V gene is TRBV10-3, the J gene TRBJ1-2; 7 bases agree with TRBD1. Germline values: CDR1 ENHRY, CDR2 SYGVKD. The trim removed 6 bases at V and 3 bases at J, leaving 1 base unmatched. The CDR3 consists of 12 residues. CDR3 bases: TGTGCCATCAGCGGGACAGACTATGGCTACACCTTC. Translated, it gives CAISGTDYGYTF.

This chain joins TRBV12-3 or TRBV12-4 and TRBJ2-3; TRBD2 matches at 10 bases. V trimming: 3 bases; J trimming: 5 bases; junction bases outside the gene matches: 8. This CDR3 has 16 residues. In nucleotides, the CDR3 is TGTGCCAGCAGTTTTAAGGCTAGCGGGAGTCGAGATACGCAGTATTTT. Protein sequence: CASSFKASGSRDTQYF.

The chain recombines TRBV4-2 with TRBJ1-1, with 10 bases matching TRBD1. This CDR3 contains 14 residues. Germline values: CDR1 LGHNA, CDR2 YNFKEQ. In nucleotides, the CDR3 is TGTGTCGGCAGCCAAGGACAGGGGGACACTGAAGCTTTCTTT. Protein sequence: CVGSQGQGDTEAFF.

Notes on this clonotype: A read error may be the cause here, since a much bigger clone is one base away. The conserved phenylalanine or tryptophan is not found at the CDR3 terminus, so this likely reflects a read error. The V call is TRBV6-5, the J call TRBJ1-1, with 9 positions matching TRBD1. This CDR3 region has 15 residues. The V gene's germline CDR1 is MNHEY and CDR2 SVGAGI. The V and J ends lost 2 bases and 9 bases, in that order; junction bases with no gene match: 10. In DNA form, the CDR3 reads TGTGCCAGCAGTTACGCCCGGGACAGGGCCCCAAAAGCTTTCTCT. This translates into CASSYARDRAPKAFS.

At least ten counts were recorded for this clonotype. The V gene is TRBV7-8, the J gene TRBJ2-2; 12 bases fit TRBD2. V was clipped by 7 bases and J by 6 bases; unmatched bases: 6. This CDR3 contains 15 residues. Germline loops: CDR1 SGHVS, CDR2 FQNEAQ. The DNA for the CDR3 is TGTGCCAGCACCCGACTAGCGGGAGAGGCCGGGGAGCTGTTTTTT. Its translation is CASTRLAGEAGELFF.

This clonotype was counted a few times. CDR3 DNA sequence: TGTGCCATCAGCGAAAGGGGGGAGAGTCAGCCCCAGCATTTT. Translation gives CAISERGESQPQHF. The J gene is TRBJ1-5, the V gene TRBV10-3, with TRBD1 as a possible D gene (6 bases). CDR1 and CDR2 from the germline V gene are ENHRY and SYGVKD. The germline V and J ends were trimmed by 6 bases and 6 bases, with 15 bases remaining between them. This CDR3 is 14 amino acids long.

This chain joins TRBV2 and TRBJ2-7; D might be TRBD2 (6 bases). The CDR3 runs 11 residues. Germline CDR1 and CDR2: SNHLY and FYNNEI. The V and J ends lost 8 bases and 3 bases respectively, with 8 bases between them. CDR3 nucleotides: TGTGCCAGCCGGGGGTTCTACGAGCAGTACTTC. Amino acids: CASRGFYEQYF.

Comments on this clonotype: A much more abundant neighbour one base away suggests this may be a read error. In nucleotides, the CDR3 is TGCGCCAGCAGCCCGAAGGCCCTCGGCGCGTGCTCCTACGAGCAGTACTTC. The encoded protein is CASSPKALGACSYEQYF. The chain has TRBV4-1 and TRBJ2-7; D remains ambiguous. This CDR3 is 17 amino acids long. Deletions cut 4 bases from V and 0 bases from J, with 19 bases between. From germline, CDR1 is MGHRA and CDR2 YSYEKL.

The chain employs TRBV6-6 and TRBJ1-1; D is ambiguous. V shed 5 bases and J shed 4 bases, with 17 bases lying between them. CDR1 is MNHNY, CDR2 SVGAGI, per germline (reference sequence). The CDR3 is made up of 15 amino acids. CDR3 bases: TGTGCCAGCAGTCCGAAAGCCGGATGGGGCACTGAAGCTTTCTTT. It encodes CASSPKAGWGTEAFF.

Concerning this clonotype: This may stem from a read error, because a much larger clone lies one nucleotide away. The chain joins TRBV11-1 to TRBJ1-4; TRBD1 matches 7 bases. From germline, CDR1 is SGHAT and CDR2 FQDESV (reference sequence). CDR3 length: 17 amino acids. With 7 bases clipped from V and 0 bases from J, the junction kept 11 bases outside the gene matches. CDR3 bases: TGTGCCAGCAACGCACGACAGGGTGGTTCAACTAATGAAAAACTGTTTTTT. It specifies CASNARQGGSTNEKLFF. Using reference TRBV11-1 and TRBJ1-4 for the parts outside the CDR3, the full variable domain is EAEVAQSPRYKITEKSQAVAFWCDPISGHATLYWYRQILGQGPELLVQFQDESVVDDSQLPKDRFSAERLKGVDSTLKIQPAELGDSAMYLCASNARQGGSTNEKLFFGSGTQLSVL.